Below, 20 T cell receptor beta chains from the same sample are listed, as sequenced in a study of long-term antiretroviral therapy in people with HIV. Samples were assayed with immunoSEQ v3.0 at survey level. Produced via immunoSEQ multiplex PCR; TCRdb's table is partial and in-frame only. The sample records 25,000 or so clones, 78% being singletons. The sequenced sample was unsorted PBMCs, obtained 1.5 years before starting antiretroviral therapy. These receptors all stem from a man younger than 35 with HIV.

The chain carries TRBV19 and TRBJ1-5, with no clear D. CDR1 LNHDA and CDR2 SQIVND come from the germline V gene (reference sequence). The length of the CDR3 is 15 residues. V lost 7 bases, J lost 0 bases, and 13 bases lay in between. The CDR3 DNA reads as TGTGCCAGTACCGGGAGGGCTTATAGCAATCAGCCCCAGCATTTT. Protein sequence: CASTGRAYSNQPQHF.

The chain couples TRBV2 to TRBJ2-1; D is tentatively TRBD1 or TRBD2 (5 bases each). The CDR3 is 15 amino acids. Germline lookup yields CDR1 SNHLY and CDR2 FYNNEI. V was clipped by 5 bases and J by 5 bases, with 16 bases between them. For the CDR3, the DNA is TGTGCCAGCAGTTTCCAGGGAAGAGGGAACAATGAGCAGTTCTTC. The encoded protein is CASSFQGRGNNEQFF.

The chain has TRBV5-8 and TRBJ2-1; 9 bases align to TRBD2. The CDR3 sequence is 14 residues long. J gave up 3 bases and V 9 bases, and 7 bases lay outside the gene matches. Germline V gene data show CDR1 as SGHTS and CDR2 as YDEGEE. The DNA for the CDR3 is TGTGCCACCGTAGCGGGGGACAACTACAATGAGCAGTTCTTC. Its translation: CATVAGDNYNEQFF.

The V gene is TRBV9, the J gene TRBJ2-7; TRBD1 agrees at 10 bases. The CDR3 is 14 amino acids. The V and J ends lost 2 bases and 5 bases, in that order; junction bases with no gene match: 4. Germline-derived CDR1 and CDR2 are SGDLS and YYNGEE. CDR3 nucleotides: TGTGCCAGCAGCGTTGGGACAGGGGTGAACGAGCAGTACTTC. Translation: CASSVGTGVNEQYF. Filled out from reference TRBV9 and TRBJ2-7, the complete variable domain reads DSGVTQTPKHLITATGQRVTLRCSPRSGDLSVYWYQQSLDQGLQFLIQYYNGEERAKGNILERFSAQQFPDLHSELNLSSLELGDSALYFCASSVGTGVNEQYFGPGTRLTVT.

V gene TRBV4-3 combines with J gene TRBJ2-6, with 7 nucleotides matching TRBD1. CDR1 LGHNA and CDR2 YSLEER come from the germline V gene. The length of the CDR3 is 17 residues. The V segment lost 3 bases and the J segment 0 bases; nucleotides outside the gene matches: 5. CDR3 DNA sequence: TGCGCCAGCAGCCAGCGAACAGGGGACTCTGGGGCCAACGTCCTGACTTTC. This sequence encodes CASSQRTGDSGANVLTF.

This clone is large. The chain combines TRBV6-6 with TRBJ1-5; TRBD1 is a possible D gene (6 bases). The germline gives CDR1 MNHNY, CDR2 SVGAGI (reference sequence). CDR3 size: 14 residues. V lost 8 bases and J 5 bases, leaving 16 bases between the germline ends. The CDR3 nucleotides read TGTGCCAGCGGGGGCGGGGGGCTCTATCAGCCCCAGCATTTT. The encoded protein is CASGGGGLYQPQHF.

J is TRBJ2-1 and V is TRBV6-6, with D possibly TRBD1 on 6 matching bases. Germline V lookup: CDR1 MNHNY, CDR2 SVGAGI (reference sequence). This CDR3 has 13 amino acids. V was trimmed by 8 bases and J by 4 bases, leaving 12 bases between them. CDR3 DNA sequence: TGTGCCAGCCGACAGGACCCGTACAATGAGCAGTTCTTC. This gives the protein CASRQDPYNEQFF.

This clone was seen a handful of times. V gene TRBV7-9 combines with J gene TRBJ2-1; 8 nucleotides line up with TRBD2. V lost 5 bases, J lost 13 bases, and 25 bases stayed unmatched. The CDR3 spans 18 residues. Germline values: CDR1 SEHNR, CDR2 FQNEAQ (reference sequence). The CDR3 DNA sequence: TGTGCCAGCAGCCCGAGTTCCAGCGGGAGTTCGAGTCTTTTTGGTCAGTTCTTC. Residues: CASSPSSSGSSSLFGQFF.

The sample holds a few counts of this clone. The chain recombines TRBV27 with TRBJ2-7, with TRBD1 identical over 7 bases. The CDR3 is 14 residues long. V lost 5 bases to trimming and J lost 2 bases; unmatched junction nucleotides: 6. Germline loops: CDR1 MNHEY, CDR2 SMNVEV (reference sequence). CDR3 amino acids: CASSELGQPYEQYF. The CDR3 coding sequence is TGTGCCAGCAGTGAACTGGGACAGCCCTACGAGCAGTACTTC.

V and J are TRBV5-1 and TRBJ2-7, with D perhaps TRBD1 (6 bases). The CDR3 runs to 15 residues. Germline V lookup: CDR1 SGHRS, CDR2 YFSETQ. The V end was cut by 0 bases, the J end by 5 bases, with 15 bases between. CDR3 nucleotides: TGCGCCAGCAGCTTGGATGGGGGCTATTACGACGAGCAGTACTTC. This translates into CASSLDGGYYDEQYF.

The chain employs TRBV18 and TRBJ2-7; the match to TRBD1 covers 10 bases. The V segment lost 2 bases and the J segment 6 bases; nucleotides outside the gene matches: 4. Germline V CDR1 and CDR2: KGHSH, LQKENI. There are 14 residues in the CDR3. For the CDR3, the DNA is TGTGCCAGCTCACCAGGCGGACAGGGGGGCGAGCAGTACTTC. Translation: CASSPGGQGGEQYF. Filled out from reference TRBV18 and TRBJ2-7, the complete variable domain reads NAGVMQNPRHLVRRRGQEARLRCSPMKGHSHVYWYRQLPEEGLKFMVYLQKENIIDESGMPKERFSAEFPKEGPSILRIQQVVRGDSAAYFCASSPGGQGGEQYFGPGTRLTVT.

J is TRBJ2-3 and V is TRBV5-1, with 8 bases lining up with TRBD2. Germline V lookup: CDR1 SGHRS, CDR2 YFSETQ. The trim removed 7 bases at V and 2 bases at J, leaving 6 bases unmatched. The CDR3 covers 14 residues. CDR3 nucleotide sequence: TGCGCCAGCGACCGGGGGGGTTACACAGATACGCAGTATTTT. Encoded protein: CASDRGGYTDTQYF.

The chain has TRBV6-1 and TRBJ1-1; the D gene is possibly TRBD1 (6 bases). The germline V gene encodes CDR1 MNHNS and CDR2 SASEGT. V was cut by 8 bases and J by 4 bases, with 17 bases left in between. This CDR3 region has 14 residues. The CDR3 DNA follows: TGTGCCAGCGGAACTTCAGGGGAGGGCACTGAAGCTTTCTTT. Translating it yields CASGTSGEGTEAFF.

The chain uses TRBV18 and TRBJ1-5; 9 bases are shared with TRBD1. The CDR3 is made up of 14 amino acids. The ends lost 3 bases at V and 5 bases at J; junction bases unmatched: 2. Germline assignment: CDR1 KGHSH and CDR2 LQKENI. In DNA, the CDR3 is TGTGCCAGCTCACCGACAGGGGGTGATCAGCCCCAGCATTTT. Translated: CASSPTGGDQPQHF. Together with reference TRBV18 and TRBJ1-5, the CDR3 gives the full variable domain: NAGVMQNPRHLVRRRGQEARLRCSPMKGHSHVYWYRQLPEEGLKFMVYLQKENIIDESGMPKERFSAEFPKEGPSILRIQQVVRGDSAAYFCASSPTGGDQPQHFGDGTRLSIL.

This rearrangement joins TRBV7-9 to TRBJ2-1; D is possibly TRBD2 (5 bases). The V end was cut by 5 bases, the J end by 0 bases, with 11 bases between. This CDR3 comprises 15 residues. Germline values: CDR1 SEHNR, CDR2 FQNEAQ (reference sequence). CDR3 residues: CASSERSGSYNEQFF. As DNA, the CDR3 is TGTGCCAGCAGCGAGCGGTCGGGCTCCTACAATGAGCAGTTCTTC.

CDR3 protein: CASSYAGAISTEAFF. CDR3 nucleotides: TGTGCCAGCAGTTACGCTGGGGCGATTAGCACTGAAGCTTTCTTT. The chain joins TRBV6-5 to TRBJ1-1; D is perhaps TRBD1 (5 bases). This CDR3 is 15 amino acids long. Germline loops: CDR1 MNHEY, CDR2 SVGAGI. With 2 bases removed from V and 4 bases from J, the gap between germline ends came to 14 bases.

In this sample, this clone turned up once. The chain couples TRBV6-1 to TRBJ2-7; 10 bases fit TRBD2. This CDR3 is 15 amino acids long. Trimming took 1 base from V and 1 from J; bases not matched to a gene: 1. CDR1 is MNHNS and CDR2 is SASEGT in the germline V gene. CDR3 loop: CASSEELAGSYEQYF. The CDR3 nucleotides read TGTGCCAGCAGTGAAGAACTAGCGGGGTCCTACGAGCAGTACTTC.

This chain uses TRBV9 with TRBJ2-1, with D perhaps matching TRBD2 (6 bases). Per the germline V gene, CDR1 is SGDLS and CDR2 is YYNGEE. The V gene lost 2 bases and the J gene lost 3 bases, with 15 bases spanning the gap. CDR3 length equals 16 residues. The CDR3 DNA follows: TGTGCCAGCAGCGTTGGGCCTAGCGTATACTACAATGAGCAGTTCTTC. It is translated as CASSVGPSVYYNEQFF.

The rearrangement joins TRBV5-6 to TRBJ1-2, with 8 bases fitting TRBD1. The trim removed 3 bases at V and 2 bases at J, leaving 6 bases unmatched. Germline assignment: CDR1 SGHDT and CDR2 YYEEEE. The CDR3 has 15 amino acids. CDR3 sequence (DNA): TGTGCCAGCAGCTCCGCAGGGGGCGCGAACTATGGCTACACCTTC. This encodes CASSSAGGANYGYTF.

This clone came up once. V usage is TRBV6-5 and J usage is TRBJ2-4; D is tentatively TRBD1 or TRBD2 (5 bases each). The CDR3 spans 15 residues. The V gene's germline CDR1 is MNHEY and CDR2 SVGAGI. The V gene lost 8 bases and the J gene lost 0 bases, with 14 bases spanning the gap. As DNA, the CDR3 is TGTGCCAGCGCCCAAGGGGACGCAGCCAAAAACATTCAGTACTTC. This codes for CASAQGDAAKNIQYF.